This T cell receptor beta chain was identified in a study of cytomegalovirus exposure and HLA in healthy donors. Across the whole study: The 120 or so validation repertoires used a platform that matched the one used for the approximately 610 first-cohort repertoires, as a later analysis reported.

Data came from immunoSEQ multiplex PCR; TCRdb stores just in-frame clones and leaves some out. Among about 150,000 clones, 75% to 90% were seen once, and the ten largest hold around 22%. Germline V CDR1 and CDR2: SGDLS, YYNGEE. The CDR3 contains 19 residues. The germline V and J ends were trimmed by 1 base and 0 bases, with 22 bases remaining between them. Input material: PBMCs. The chain couples TRBV9 to TRBJ1-2; the D gene is possibly TRBD1 (6 bases). The source of this sequence is a man aged 18 to 30 in good health and CMV-seropositive. The CDR3 protein is CASSVFGQLPASSNYGYTF. The CDR3 DNA reads as TGTGCCAGCAGCGTATTCGGACAGCTACCCGCAAGTTCTAACTATGGCTACACCTTC. The full variable domain, with the rest looked up from reference TRBV9 and TRBJ1-2, is DSGVTQTPKHLITATGQRVTLRCSPRSGDLSVYWYQQSLDQGLQFLIQYYNGEERAKGNILERFSAQQFPDLHSELNLSSLELGDSALYFCASSVFGQLPASSNYGYTFGSGTRLTVV.